This TCR beta chain was captured by sequencing in a study of CD8+ T cells in alopecia areata. Overall study context: Oral tofacitinib (5 to 10 mg twice daily) was administered to treated patients. Study-wide results and caveats: Sequencing of scalp samples also includes resident alphabeta T cells from normal skin. Clonality exceeded that of normal scalp in lesional scalp, most notably in alopecia totalis/universalis. Mouse data revealed clearer TCR sharing than patient data did, a gap possibly tied to HLA.

Worth noting for this clone: What it binds is not known.

Treatment given: oral pan-JAK inhibitor, 5-10 mg twice daily. CDR3 length: 13 residues. Germline values: CDR1 MGHRA, CDR2 YSYEKL. The V and J ends lost 5 bases and 9 bases, in that order; junction bases with no gene match: 8. After isolation, RNA underwent reverse transcription to generate cDNA as the sequencing template. TCRdb keeps only in-frame clones here, not all; method: immunoSEQ multiplex PCR. This table holds over 150,000 clones, around three fifths found once. V gene TRBV4-1 combines with J gene TRBJ2-5, with 8 bases identical to TRBD2. The receptor's source is a human donor with alopecia areata. The specimen was CD8+ T cells sorted from blood, collected at week 24, from a patient treated with tofacitinib. The CDR3 DNA sequence: TGCGCCAGCAGCGTCGGGAGGGAGAGACCCCAGTACTTC. It translates to CASSVGRERPQYF.